The 18 T cell receptor beta chains below all came from one sample that was sequenced in a study of long-term antiretroviral therapy in people with HIV. An immunoSEQ assay, version v3.0, was performed at survey level. Sequencing used immunoSEQ multiplex PCR; TCRdb keeps in-frame clones, though not all of them. The sample carries tens of thousands of clones, more than 70% recorded once. Here the sequenced sample was unsorted PBMCs, taken 4.7 to 5 years after starting antiretroviral therapy. These TCRs come from a man aged 40-49 years with HIV.

CDR3 sequence reads: CASRTGTGGLDTQYF. The CDR3 nucleotides are TGCGCCAGCAGAACAGGGACAGGGGGCTTGGATACGCAGTATTTT. The chain employs TRBV5-1 and TRBJ2-3; 12 bases map to TRBD1. The CDR3 covers 15 residues. The germline V gene has CDR1 SGHRS and CDR2 YFSETQ. The junction had 7 bases not matched to a gene; V was cut back by 5 bases and J by 6 bases.

The chain joins TRBV7-8 to TRBJ1-6; D unresolved. The CDR3 sequence is 15 residues long. The germline CDR1 and CDR2 sequences are SGHVS and FQNEAQ. Deletions cut 1 base from V and 4 bases from J, with 8 bases between. DNA of the CDR3: TGTGCCAGCAGCTTAGGGGCGGGGTATAATTCACCCCTCCACTTT. Its protein is CASSLGAGYNSPLHF.

The table lists this clone with a count of one. The V and J genes are TRBV19 and TRBJ2-3; 8 bases agree with TRBD1. The germline CDR1 and CDR2 sequences are LNHDA and SQIVND (reference sequence). The CDR3 is made up of 15 amino acids. V lost 7 bases, J lost 3 bases, and 9 bases stayed unmatched. CDR3 in amino acids: CASKVQGGATDTQYF. CDR3 nucleotide sequence: TGTGCCAGTAAGGTACAGGGGGGTGCGACAGATACGCAGTATTTT.

The chain couples TRBV25-1 to TRBJ2-7; D possibly corresponds to TRBD2 (7 bases). The CDR3 has 13 amino acids. The V end was cut by 6 bases, the J end by 6 bases, with 15 bases between. Germline CDR1 and CDR2: MGHDK and SYGVNS. DNA for the CDR3: TGTGCCAGCAGGTTGGGGGGGGCCAGCGAGCAGTACTTC. Translated, it gives CASRLGGASEQYF.

The chain links TRBV14 to TRBJ2-1; D is uncertain. V lost 0 bases, J lost 8 bases, and 8 bases lay in between. CDR1 SGHDN and CDR2 FVKESK come from the germline V gene. The length of the CDR3 is 13 residues. The CDR3 nucleotides read TGTGCCAGCAGCCAAGACGCGGTCCATGAGCAGTTCTTC. Its translation is CASSQDAVHEQFF.

The chain couples TRBV13 to TRBJ1-1, with a weak D call TRBD1 (6 bases). The CDR3 has 14 amino acids. Germline values: CDR1 PRHDT, CDR2 FYEKMQ (reference sequence). The germline V and J ends were trimmed by 5 bases and 0 bases, with 10 bases remaining between them. The CDR3 DNA is TGTGCCAGCAGCCCCCGGACAGTGAACACTGAAGCTTTCTTT. Its protein is CASSPRTVNTEAFF.

The chain has TRBV27 and TRBJ2-3; 9 nucleotides match TRBD2. V lost 11 bases, J lost 4 bases, and 10 bases stayed unmatched. Germline V gene data show CDR1 as MNHEY and CDR2 as SMNVEV (reference sequence). This CDR3 is built from 14 residues. The CDR3 nucleotides read TGTGCCTCGAGGGATAGCGGGAGATCAGATACGCAGTATTTT. Its protein product is CASRDSGRSDTQYF.

This chain links TRBV19 with TRBJ2-1, with 7 bases fitting TRBD2. Germline loops: CDR1 LNHDA, CDR2 SQIVND (reference sequence). The ends lost 6 bases at V and 0 bases at J; junction bases unmatched: 8. CDR3 length: 16 residues. CDR3 region: CASSEGLLSSYNEQFF. The CDR3, as DNA: TGTGCCAGTAGCGAGGGACTACTGAGCTCCTACAATGAGCAGTTCTTC. The full variable domain, in which reference TRBV19 and TRBJ2-1 provide the parts outside the CDR3, is DGGITQSPKYLFRKEGQNVTLSCEQNLNHDAMYWYRQDPGQGLRLIYYSQIVNDFQKGDIAEGYSVSREKKESFPLTVTSAQKNPTAFYLCASSEGLLSSYNEQFFGPGTRLTVL.

V gene TRBV7-9 combines with J gene TRBJ2-5; D remains unclear. In germline, CDR1 is SEHNR, CDR2 FQNEAQ (reference sequence). V lost 1 base and J lost 5, with 8 bases in between. The CDR3 loop spans 13 amino acids. The DNA for the CDR3 is TGTGCCAGCAGCTTAGAGGCGTACGAGACCCAGTACTTC. Protein product: CASSLEAYETQYF.

This clone was observed a few times. The V call is TRBV7-9, the J call TRBJ2-7; 9 bases fit TRBD1. This CDR3 contains 14 residues. The trim removed 3 bases at V and 6 bases at J, leaving 6 bases unmatched. In germline, CDR1 is SEHNR, CDR2 FQNEAQ (reference sequence). The CDR3 sequence is CASSFPGQGFEQYF. The CDR3 region has the DNA TGTGCCAGCAGCTTTCCGGGACAGGGTTTCGAGCAGTACTTC.

The V call is TRBV6-6, the J call TRBJ1-5; D possibly corresponds to TRBD1 (5 bases). V was shortened by 2 bases and J by 4 bases, with 12 bases between the two germline ends. CDR3 size: 15 residues. CDR1 and CDR2 from the germline V gene are MNHNY and SVGAGI (reference sequence). The chain's CDR3 is CASSYGGAGNQPQHF. CDR3 DNA: TGTGCCAGCAGTTACGGTGGGGCGGGAAATCAGCCCCAGCATTTT.

The V and J genes are TRBV19 and TRBJ2-7; TRBD1 matches 7 bases. The germline V gene encodes CDR1 LNHDA and CDR2 SQIVND (reference sequence). J gave up 1 base and V 4 bases, and 13 bases lay outside the gene matches. This CDR3 is 17 amino acids long. CDR3 in DNA: TGTGCCAGTAGTAAGGAGAGTGGGGCAGGGGGATCCTACGAGCAGTACTTC. Translation: CASSKESGAGGSYEQYF.

The chain employs TRBV5-1 and TRBJ2-2, with 9 nucleotides matching TRBD1. The CDR3 covers 16 residues. Unmatched junction bases numbered 4, after V lost 0 bases and J lost 4 bases. Germline V CDR1 and CDR2: SGHRS, YFSETQ. CDR3: CASSLGGTGPTGELFF. In DNA, the CDR3 is TGCGCCAGCAGCTTGGGGGGGACAGGGCCCACCGGGGAGCTGTTTTTT.

The rearrangement uses TRBV7-2 and TRBJ2-5; 8 nucleotides align to TRBD2. The CDR3 contains 15 residues. Unmatched junction bases numbered 6, after V lost 1 base and J lost 5 bases. Germline V gives CDR1 SGHTA, CDR2 FQGNSA. The CDR3 DNA reads as TGTGCCAGCAGCTTAGGACCGGGAGGGGGGGAGACCCAGTACTTC. This sequence encodes CASSLGPGGGETQYF.

A few counts support this clone. V is TRBV19 and J is TRBJ1-5, with D unclear. Germline V lookup: CDR1 LNHDA, CDR2 SQIVND (reference sequence). Trimming removed 7 bases at V and 0 bases at J, with 10 bases between. The length of the CDR3 is 14 residues. CDR3 DNA: TGTGCCAGTAACACGGTGTCTAGCAATCAGCCCCAGCATTTT. Residues: CASNTVSSNQPQHF.

V is TRBV28 and J is TRBJ2-3; 7 bases are a match to TRBD2. After removal of 6 bases from V and 11 bases from J, the junction contained 23 bases not matched to a gene. CDR1 is MDHEN, CDR2 SYDVKM, per germline. The CDR3 has 17 residues. In nucleotides, the CDR3 is TGTGCCAGCAGATCCCTCGGGGCTGGAGTGGGGGGGGGAGGGCAGTATTTT. Translated, it gives CASRSLGAGVGGGGQYF.

A single count supports this clone. The V and J genes are TRBV19 and TRBJ2-1, with 12 positions matching TRBD2. With 6 bases clipped from V and 3 bases from J, the junction kept 0 bases outside the gene matches. CDR3 length equals 14 residues. CDR1 and CDR2 (germline): LNHDA, SQIVND (reference sequence). In nucleotides, the CDR3 is TGTGCCAGTAGACTAGCGGGGGGCTACAATGAGCAGTTCTTC. It is translated as CASRLAGGYNEQFF.

The chain joins TRBV6-4 to TRBJ1-6; 9 bases match TRBD1. This CDR3 is built from 14 residues. Germline CDR1 MRHNA, CDR2 SNTAGT. The V segment lost 6 bases and the J segment 9 bases; nucleotides outside the gene matches: 6. Here the CDR3 DNA reads TGTGCCAGCAGACAAGGGACAGGGATTTCACCCCTCCACTTT. Translating gives CASRQGTGISPLHF.